The clone carrying this T cell receptor beta chain is a singleton in its sample. The data derive from a study of CD4+ T cells in melanoma. The CDR3 extends over 13 amino acids. Germline CDR1 MNHNS, CDR2 SASEGT. V gave up 11 bases and J gave up 4 bases; unmatched junction bases: 8. Repertoires were generated with immunoSEQ multiplex PCR, while TCRdb's copy carries only in-frame clones and drops some. This table has tens of thousands of clones, about 72% appearing once. The chain is built from TRBV6-1 and TRBJ2-5; 9 bases map to TRBD2. The material sequenced was tumor tissue. The TCR was taken from a human donor with melanoma. This chain's CDR3 is CAGGGGLAETQYF. DNA for the CDR3: TGTGCCGGCGGGGGGGGACTAGCAGAGACCCAGTACTTC.